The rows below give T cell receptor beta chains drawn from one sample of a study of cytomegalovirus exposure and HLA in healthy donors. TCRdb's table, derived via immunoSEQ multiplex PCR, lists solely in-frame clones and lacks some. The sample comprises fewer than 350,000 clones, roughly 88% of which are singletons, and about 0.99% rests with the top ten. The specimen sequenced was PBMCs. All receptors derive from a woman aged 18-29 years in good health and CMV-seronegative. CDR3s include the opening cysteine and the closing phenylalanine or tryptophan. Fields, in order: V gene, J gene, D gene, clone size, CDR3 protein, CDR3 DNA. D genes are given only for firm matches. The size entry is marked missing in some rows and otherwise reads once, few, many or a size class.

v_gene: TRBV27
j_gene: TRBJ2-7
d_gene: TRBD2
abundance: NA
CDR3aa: CASSLWPPGGSYEQYF
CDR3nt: TGTGCCAGCAGTTTATGGCCCCCGGGAGGCTCCTACGAGCAGTACTTC

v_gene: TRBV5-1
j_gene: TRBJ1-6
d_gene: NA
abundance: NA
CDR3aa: CASSIGQYNSPLHF
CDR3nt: TGCGCCAGCAGCATCGGACAGTATAATTCACCCCTCCACTTT

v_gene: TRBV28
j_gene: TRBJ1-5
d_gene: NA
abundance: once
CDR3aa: CASLDSHNQPQHF
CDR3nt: TGTGCCAGCCTTGACAGTCACAATCAGCCCCAGCATTTT

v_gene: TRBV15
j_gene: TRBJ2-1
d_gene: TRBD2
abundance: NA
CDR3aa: CATSRTSASYNEQFF
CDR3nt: TGTGCCACCAGCAGAACTAGCGCCTCCTACAATGAGCAGTTCTTC

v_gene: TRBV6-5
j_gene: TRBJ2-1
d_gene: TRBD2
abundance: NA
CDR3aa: CASSSQKSPGGTQQFF
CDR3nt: TGTGCCAGCAGTTCCCAGAAGTCACCGGGAGGAACGCAGCAGTTCTTC

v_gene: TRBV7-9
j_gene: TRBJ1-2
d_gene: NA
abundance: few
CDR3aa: CASSLALRRGKDGYTF
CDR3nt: TGTGCCAGCAGCTTAGCGCTACGCAGGGGTAAGGATGGCTACACCTTC

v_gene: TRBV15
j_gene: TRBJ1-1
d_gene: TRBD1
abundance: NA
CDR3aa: CATSRFGQGGGFGTEAFF
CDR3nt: TGTGCCACCAGCAGATTCGGACAGGGCGGTGGGTTTGGCACTGAAGCTTTCTTT

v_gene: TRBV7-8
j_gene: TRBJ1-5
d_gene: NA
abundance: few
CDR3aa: CASSLVAWPNQPQHF
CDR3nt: TGTGCCAGCAGCTTAGTAGCGTGGCCCAATCAGCCCCAGCATTTT

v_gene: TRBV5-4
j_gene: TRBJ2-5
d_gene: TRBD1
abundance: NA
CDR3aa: CASGRLGQGTSETQYF
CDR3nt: TGTGCCAGCGGGCGGCTGGGACAGGGGACCTCAGAGACCCAGTACTTC

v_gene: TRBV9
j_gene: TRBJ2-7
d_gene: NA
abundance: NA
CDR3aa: CASSVGGGSGYEQYF
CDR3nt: TGTGCCAGCAGCGTAGGTGGGGGGAGTGGCTACGAGCAGTACTTC

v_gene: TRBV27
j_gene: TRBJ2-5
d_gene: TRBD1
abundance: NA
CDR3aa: CASSPGTEFLETQYF
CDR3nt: TGTGCCAGCAGCCCCGGGACAGAATTTTTAGAGACCCAGTACTTC

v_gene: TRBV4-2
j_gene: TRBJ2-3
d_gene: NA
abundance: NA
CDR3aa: CASSQATERDNTDTQYF
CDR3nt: TGTGCCAGCAGCCAAGCCACAGAACGGGATAACACAGATACGCAGTATTTT

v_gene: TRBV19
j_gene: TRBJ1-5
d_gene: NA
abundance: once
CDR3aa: CASSSRDNSRQPQHF
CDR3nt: TGTGCCAGTAGTAGCCGGGACAATTCTCGACAGCCCCAGCATTTT

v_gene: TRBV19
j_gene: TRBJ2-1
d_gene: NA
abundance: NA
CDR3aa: CASSMGRLQFF
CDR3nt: TGTGCCAGTAGTATGGGCCGATTGCAGTTCTTC

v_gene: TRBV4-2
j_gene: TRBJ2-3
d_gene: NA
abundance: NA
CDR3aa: CASTATFLSTDTQYF
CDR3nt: TGTGCCAGCACTGCCACTTTCCTTAGCACAGATACGCAGTATTTT

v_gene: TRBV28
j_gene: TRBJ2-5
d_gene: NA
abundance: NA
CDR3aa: CASKLRGRRGQETQYF
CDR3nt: TGTGCCAGCAAGTTGAGGGGGCGGCGGGGCCAAGAGACCCAGTACTTC

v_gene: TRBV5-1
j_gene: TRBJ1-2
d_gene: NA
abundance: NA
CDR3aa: CASSLAGGKRAGNGYTF
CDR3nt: TGCGCCAGCAGCTTGGCCGGGGGGAAAAGGGCGGGGAATGGCTACACCTTC

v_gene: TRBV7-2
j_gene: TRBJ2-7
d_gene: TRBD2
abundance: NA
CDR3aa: CASSPRREGHEQYF
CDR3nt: TGTGCCAGCAGCCCCAGGCGGGAGGGACACGAGCAGTACTTC

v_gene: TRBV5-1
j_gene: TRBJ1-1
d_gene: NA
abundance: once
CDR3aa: CASSRGGTEAFF
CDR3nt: TGCGCCAGCTCTCGGGGGGGGACTGAAGCTTTCTTT

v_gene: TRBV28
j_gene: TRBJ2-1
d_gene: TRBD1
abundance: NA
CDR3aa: CASSSFPGQSLTNEQFF
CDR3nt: TGTGCCAGCAGTTCCTTTCCGGGACAGAGCCTTACTAATGAGCAGTTCTTC

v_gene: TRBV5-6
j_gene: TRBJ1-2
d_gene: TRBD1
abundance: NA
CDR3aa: CASSFRQGLPYYGYTF
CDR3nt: TGTGCCAGCAGCTTCCGACAGGGGCTCCCCTACTATGGCTACACCTTC

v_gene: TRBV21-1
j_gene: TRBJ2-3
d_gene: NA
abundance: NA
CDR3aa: CASSLTGWCTDTQYF
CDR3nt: TGTGCCAGCAGCCTTACAGGGTGGTGCACAGATACGCAGTATTTT

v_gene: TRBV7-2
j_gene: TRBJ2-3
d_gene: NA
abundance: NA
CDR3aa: CASSQQGFLVADTQYF
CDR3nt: TGTGCCAGCAGCCAACAGGGATTTCTGGTGGCAGATACGCAGTATTTT

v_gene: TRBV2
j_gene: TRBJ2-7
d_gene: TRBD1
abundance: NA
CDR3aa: CASIFGGQGAKEQYF
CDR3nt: TGTGCCAGCATTTTCGGGGGACAGGGGGCGAAAGAGCAGTACTTC

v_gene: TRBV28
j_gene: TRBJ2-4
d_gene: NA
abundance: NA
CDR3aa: CASSLGLAKNIQYF
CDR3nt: TGTGCCAGCAGTTTAGGACTAGCCAAAAACATTCAGTACTTC